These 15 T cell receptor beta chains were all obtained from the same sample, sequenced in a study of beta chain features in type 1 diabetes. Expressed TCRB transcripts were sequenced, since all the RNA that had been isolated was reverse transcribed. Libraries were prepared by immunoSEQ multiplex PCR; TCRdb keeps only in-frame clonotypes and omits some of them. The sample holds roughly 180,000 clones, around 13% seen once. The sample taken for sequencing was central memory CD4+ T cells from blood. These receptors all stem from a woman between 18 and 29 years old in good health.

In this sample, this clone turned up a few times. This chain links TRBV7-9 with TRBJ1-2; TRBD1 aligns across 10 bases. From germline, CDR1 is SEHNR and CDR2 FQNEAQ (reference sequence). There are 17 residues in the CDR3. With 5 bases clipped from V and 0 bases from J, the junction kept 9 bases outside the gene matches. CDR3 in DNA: TGTGCCAGCAGCACCAGACAGGGGGCGAAAACTAACTATGGCTACACCTTC. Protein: CASSTRQGAKTNYGYTF.

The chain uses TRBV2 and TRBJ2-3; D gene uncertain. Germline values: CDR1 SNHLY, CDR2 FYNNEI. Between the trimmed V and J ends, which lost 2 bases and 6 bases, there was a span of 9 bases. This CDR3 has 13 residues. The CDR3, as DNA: TGTGCCAGCAGTGAAAACTCCGGTGATACGCAGTATTTT. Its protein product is CASSENSGDTQYF.

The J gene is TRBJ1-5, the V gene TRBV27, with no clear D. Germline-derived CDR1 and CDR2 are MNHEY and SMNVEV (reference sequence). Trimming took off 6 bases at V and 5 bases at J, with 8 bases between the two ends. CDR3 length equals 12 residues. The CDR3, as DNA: TGTGCCAGCAGCCGACTGGATCAGCCCCAGCATTTT. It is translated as CASSRLDQPQHF.

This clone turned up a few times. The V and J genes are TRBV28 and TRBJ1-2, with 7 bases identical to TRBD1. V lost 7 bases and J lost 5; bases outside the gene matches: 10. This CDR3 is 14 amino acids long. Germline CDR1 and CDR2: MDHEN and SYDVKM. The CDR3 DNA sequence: TGTGCCAGCACCCCCGGACAGGAGCGGTATGGCTACACCTTC. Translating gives CASTPGQERYGYTF.

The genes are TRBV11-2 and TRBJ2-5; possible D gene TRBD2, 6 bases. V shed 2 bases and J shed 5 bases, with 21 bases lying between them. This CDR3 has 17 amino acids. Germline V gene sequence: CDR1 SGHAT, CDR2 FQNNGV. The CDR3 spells CASSLQSLAGRFETQYF. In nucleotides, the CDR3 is TGTGCCAGCAGCTTACAATCCCTGGCGGGACGGTTCGAGACCCAGTACTTC.

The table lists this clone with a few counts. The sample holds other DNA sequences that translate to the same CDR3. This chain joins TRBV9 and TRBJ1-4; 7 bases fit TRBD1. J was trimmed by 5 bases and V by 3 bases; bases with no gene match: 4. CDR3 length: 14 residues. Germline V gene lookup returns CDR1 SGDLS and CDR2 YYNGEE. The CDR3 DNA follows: TGTGCCAGCAGCGCTCGGACAGGAAATGAAAAACTGTTTTTT. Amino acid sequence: CASSARTGNEKLFF.

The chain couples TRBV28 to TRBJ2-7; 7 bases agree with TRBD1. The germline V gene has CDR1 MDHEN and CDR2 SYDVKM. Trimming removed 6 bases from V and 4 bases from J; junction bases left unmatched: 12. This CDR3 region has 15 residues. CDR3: CASSATGTAAYEQYF. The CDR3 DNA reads TGTGCCAGCAGCGCAACCGGGACAGCAGCTTACGAGCAGTACTTC.

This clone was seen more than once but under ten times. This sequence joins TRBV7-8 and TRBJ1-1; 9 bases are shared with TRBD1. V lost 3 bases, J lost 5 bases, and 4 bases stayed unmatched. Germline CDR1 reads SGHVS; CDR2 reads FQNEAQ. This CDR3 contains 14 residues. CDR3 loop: CASSFGQGRTEAFF. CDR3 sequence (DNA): TGTGCCAGCAGCTTCGGACAGGGGAGGACTGAAGCTTTCTTT.

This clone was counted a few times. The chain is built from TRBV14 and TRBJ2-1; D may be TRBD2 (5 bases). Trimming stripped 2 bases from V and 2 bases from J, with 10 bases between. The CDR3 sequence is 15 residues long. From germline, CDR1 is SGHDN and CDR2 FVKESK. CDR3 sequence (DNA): TGTGCCAGCAGCCAATTGGGCGGGCCCTACAATGAGCAGTTCTTC. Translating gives CASSQLGGPYNEQFF.

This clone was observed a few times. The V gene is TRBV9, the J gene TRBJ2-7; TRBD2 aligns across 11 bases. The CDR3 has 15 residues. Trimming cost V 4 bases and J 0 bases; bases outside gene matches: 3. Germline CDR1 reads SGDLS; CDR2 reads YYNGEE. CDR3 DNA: TGTGCCAGCAGCCCGGGACTAGCGGCCTCCTACGAGCAGTACTTC. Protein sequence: CASSPGLAASYEQYF.

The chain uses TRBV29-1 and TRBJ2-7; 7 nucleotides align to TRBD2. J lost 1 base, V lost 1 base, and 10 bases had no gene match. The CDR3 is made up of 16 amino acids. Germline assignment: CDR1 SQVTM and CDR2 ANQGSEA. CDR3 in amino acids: CSVEGGRGGVSYEQYF. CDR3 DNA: TGCAGCGTTGAAGGGGGGAGGGGTGGGGTTTCCTACGAGCAGTACTTC.

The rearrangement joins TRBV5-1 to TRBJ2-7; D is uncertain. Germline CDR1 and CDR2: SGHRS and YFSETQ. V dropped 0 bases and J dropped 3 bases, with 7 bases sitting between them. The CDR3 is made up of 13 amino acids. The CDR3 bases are TGCGCCAGCAGCTTGGAGATGAGCTACGAGCAGTACTTC. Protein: CASSLEMSYEQYF.

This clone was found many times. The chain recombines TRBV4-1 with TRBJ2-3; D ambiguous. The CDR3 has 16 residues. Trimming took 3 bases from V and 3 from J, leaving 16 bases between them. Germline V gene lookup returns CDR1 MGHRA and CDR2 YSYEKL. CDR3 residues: CASSQLDMGFTDTQYF. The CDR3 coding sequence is TGCGCCAGCAGCCAGCTTGACATGGGTTTTACAGATACGCAGTATTTT.

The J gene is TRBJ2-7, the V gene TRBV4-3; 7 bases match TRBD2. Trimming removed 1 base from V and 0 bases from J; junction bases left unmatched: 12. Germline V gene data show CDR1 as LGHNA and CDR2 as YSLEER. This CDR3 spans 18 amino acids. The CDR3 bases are TGCGCCAGCAGCCAAGGAGGGAGGGGCACCTATAGCTCCTACGAGCAGTACTTC. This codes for CASSQGGRGTYSSYEQYF.

The CDR3 reads CASSFSGQGADTQYF. The CDR3 coding sequence is TGTGCCAGCAGTTTCTCTGGACAGGGTGCCGATACGCAGTATTTT. J is TRBJ2-3 and V is TRBV6-5; 8 nucleotides line up with TRBD1. Germline CDR1 and CDR2: MNHEY and SVGAGI. Trimming cost V 4 bases and J 6 bases; bases outside gene matches: 9. CDR3 length: 15 amino acids.